Listed here are 4 T cell receptor beta chains from one sample, sequenced in a study of blood T cell repertoires in COVID-19. The assay was immunoSEQ multiplex PCR, and TCRdb's table has in-frame clones only and misses some. The data hold about 55,000 clones, with roughly 87% observed a single time. Sequencing used peripheral blood. The source of these receptors is a woman aged 55-70 years with acute or convalescent COVID-19.

The chain joins TRBV29-1 to TRBJ2-2; 9 bases are a match to TRBD2. With V trimmed by 1 base and J by 6 bases, 0 bases remained unmatched. Germline assignment: CDR1 SQVTM and CDR2 ANQGSEA. The CDR3 has 13 residues. The DNA for the CDR3 is TGCAGCGTTGAAGGCGGGAGGGCCGGGGAGCTGTTTTTT. Its protein product is CSVEGGRAGELFF.

This sequence joins TRBV27 and TRBJ1-1; TRBD1 aligns across 7 bases. Germline V lookup: CDR1 MNHEY, CDR2 SMNVEV (reference sequence). The CDR3 extends over 18 amino acids. With V trimmed by 6 bases and J by 0 bases, 16 bases remained unmatched. The CDR3 here is CASSLTATGSRMNTEAFF. The DNA of the CDR3 is TGTGCCAGCAGCCTCACAGCGACAGGGAGTCGCATGAACACTGAAGCTTTCTTT.

The chain couples TRBV4-1 to TRBJ2-2, with D possibly TRBD2 on 6 matching bases. V lost 0 bases to trimming and J lost 3 bases, with 8 bases between them. CDR1 and CDR2 from the germline V gene are MGHRA and YSYEKL. This CDR3 comprises 15 residues. CDR3 residues: CASSQDAGYTGELFF. DNA of the CDR3: TGCGCCAGCAGCCAAGATGCGGGGTACACCGGGGAGCTGTTTTTT.

This sequence joins TRBV20-1 and TRBJ2-1; tentative D call: TRBD2 (6 bases). The CDR3 extends over 15 amino acids. Per the germline V gene, CDR1 is DFQATT and CDR2 is SNEGSKA (reference sequence). Deletions cut 3 bases from V and 0 bases from J, with 12 bases between. The CDR3 spells CSASWGGNSYNEQFF. The CDR3 nucleotides are TGCAGTGCTAGTTGGGGCGGGAACTCCTACAATGAGCAGTTCTTC.